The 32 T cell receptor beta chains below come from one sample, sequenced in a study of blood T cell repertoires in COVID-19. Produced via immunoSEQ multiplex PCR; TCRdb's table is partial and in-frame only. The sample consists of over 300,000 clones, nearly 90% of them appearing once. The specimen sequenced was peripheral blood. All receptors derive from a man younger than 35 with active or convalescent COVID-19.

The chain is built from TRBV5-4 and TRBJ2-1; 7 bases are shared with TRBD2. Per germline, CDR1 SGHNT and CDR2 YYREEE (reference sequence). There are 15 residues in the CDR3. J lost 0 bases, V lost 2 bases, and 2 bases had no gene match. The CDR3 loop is CASSFRTSSYNEQFF. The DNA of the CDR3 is TGTGCCAGCAGCTTCAGGACTAGCTCCTACAATGAGCAGTTCTTC.

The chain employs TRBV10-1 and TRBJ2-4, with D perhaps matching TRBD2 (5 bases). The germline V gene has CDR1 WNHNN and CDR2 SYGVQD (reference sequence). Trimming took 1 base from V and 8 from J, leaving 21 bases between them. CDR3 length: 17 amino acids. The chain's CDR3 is CASSEFSGPPPEDIQYF. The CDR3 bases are TGCGCCAGCAGTGAGTTTTCCGGGCCCCCGCCGGAGGACATTCAGTACTTC.

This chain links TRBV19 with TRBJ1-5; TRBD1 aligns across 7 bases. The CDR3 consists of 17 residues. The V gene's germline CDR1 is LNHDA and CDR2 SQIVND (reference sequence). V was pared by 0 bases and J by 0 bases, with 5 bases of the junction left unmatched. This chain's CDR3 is CASSIDRDRLSNQPQHF. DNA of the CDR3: TGTGCCAGTAGTATAGATAGGGACAGACTTAGCAATCAGCCCCAGCATTTT.

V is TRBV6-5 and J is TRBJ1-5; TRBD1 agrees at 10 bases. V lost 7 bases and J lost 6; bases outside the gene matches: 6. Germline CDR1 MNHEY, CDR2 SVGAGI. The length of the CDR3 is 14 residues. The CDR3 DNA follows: TGTGCCAGCACCGAGAGGGACAGGGGTCAGCCCCAGCATTTT. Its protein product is CASTERDRGQPQHF.

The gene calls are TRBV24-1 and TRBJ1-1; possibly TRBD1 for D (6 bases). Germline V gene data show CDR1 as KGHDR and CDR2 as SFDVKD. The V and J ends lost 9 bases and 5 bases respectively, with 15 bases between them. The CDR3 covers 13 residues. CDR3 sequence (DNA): TGTGCCACCTCTCCCAGGGGAAATACTGAAGCTTTCTTT. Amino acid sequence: CATSPRGNTEAFF.

The CDR3 bases are TGTGCCAGCAGGGAAACCGGGACAGTGGAAGAGGTGGGCTACGAGCAGTACTTC. Residues: CASRETGTVEEVGYEQYF. V usage is TRBV5-6 and J usage is TRBJ2-7; 7 positions match TRBD1. This CDR3 comprises 18 residues. Trimming at V came to 5 bases and at J to 3 bases, leaving 20 bases not matched to a gene. Germline V CDR1 and CDR2: SGHDT, YYEEEE.

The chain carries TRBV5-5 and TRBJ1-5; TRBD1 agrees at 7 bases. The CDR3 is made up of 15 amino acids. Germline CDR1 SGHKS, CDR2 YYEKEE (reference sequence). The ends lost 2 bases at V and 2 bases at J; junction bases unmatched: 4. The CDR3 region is CASSFAGQGNQPQHF. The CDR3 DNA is TGTGCCAGCAGCTTCGCCGGACAGGGCAATCAGCCCCAGCATTTT.

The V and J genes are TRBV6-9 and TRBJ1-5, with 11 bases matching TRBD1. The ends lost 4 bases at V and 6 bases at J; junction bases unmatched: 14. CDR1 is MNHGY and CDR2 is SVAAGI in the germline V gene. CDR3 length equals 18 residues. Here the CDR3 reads CASSSHTASGQGGQPQHF. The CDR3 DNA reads TGTGCCAGCAGTTCCCATACGGCCTCGGGACAGGGGGGTCAGCCCCAGCATTTT.

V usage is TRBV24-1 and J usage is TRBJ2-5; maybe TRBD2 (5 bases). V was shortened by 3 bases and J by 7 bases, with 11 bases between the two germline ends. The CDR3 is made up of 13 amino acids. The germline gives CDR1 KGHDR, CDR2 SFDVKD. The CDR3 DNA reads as TGTGCCACCAGTGATGGGCTAGCTGGGACCCAGTACTTC. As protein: CATSDGLAGTQYF.

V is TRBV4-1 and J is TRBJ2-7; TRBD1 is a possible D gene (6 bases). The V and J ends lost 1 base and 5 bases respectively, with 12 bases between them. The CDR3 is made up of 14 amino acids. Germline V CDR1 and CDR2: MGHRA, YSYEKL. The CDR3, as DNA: TGCGCCAGCAGCCAAGTTGCAGGGGTGGACGAGCAGTACTTC. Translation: CASSQVAGVDEQYF.

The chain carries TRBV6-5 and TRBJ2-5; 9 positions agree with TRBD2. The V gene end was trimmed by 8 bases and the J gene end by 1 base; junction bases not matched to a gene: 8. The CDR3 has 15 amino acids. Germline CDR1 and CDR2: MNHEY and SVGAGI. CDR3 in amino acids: CASLQASGTQETQYF. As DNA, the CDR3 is TGTGCCAGCCTTCAGGCTAGCGGGACCCAAGAGACCCAGTACTTC.

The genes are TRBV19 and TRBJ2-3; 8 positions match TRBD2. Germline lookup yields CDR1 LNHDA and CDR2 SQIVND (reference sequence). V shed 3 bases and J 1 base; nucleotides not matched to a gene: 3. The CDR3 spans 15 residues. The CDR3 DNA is TGTGCCAGTAGTATTCGGCGGGGGGGCACAGATACGCAGTATTTT. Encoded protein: CASSIRRGGTDTQYF.

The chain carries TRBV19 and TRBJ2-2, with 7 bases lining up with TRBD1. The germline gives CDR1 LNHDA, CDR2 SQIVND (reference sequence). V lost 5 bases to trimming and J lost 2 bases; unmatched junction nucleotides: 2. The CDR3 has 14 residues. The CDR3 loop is CASSDRANTGELFF. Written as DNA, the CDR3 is TGTGCCAGTAGTGACAGGGCAAACACCGGGGAGCTGTTTTTT.

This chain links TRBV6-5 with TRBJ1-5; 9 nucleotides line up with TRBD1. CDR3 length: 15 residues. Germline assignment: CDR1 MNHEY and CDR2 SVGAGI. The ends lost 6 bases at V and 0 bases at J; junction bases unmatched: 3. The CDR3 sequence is CASRPDRGSNQPQHF. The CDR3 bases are TGTGCCAGCAGGCCGGACAGGGGTAGCAATCAGCCCCAGCATTTT.

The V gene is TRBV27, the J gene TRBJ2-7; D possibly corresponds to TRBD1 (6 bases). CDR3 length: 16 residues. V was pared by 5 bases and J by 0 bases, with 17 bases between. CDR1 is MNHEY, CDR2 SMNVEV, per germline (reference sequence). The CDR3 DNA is TGTGCCAGCAGTGCCCGAAACAGGGTGCCCTCCTACGAGCAGTACTTC. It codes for CASSARNRVPSYEQYF.

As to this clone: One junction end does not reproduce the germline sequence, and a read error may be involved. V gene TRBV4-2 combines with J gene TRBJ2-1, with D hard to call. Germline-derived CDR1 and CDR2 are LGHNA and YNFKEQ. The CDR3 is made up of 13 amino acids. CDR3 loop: CASSQERRQSHLF. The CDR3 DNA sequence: TGTGCCAGCAGCCAAGAACGGCGGCAGTCCCATCTCTTC.

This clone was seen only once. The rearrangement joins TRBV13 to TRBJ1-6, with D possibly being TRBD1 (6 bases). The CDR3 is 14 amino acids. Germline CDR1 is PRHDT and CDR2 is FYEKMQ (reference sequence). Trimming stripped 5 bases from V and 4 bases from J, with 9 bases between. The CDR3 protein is CASSEGQYNSPLHF. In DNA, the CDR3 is TGTGCCAGCAGCGAAGGACAGTATAATTCACCCCTCCACTTT.

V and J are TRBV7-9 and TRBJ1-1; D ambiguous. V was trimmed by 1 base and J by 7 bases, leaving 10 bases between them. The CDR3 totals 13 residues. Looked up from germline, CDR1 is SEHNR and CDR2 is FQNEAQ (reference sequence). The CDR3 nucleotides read TGTGCCAGCAGCTTAGAGATCCCGGGTGAAGCTTTCTTT. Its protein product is CASSLEIPGEAFF.

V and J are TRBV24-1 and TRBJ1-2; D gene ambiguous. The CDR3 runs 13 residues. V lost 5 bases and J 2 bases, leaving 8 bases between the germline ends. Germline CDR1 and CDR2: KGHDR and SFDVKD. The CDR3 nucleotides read TGTGCCACCAGTGTCGCGGAAAACTATGGCTACACCTTC. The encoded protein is CATSVAENYGYTF.

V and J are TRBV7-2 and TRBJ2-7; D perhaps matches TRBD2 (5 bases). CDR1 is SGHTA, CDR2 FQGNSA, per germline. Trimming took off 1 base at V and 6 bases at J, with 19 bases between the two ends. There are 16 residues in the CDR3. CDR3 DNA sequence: TGTGCCAGCAGCTTAGTTCTTGGCCCTAGCTCAGTCGAGCAGTACTTC. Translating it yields CASSLVLGPSSVEQYF.

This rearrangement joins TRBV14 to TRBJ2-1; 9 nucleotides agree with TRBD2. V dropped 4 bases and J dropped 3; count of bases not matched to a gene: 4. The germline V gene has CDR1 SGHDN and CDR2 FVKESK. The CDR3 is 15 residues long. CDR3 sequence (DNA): TGTGCCAGCAGCCCCCTAGCGGGAAACTACAATGAGCAGTTCTTC. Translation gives CASSPLAGNYNEQFF.

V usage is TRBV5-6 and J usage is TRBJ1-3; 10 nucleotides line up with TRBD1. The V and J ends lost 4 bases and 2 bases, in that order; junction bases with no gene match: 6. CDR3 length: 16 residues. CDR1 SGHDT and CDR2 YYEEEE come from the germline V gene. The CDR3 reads CASSSPGTGAGNTIYF. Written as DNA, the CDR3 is TGTGCCAGCAGCAGTCCCGGGACAGGGGCTGGAAACACCATATATTTT. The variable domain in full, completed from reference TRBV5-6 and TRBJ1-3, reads DAGVTQSPTHLIKTRGQQVTLRCSPKSGHDTVSWYQQALGQGPQFIFQYYEEEERQRGNFPDRFSGHQFPNYSSELNVNALLLGDSALYLCASSSPGTGAGNTIYFGEGSWLTVV.

The CDR3 here is CASSLSVRGGETQYF. As DNA, the CDR3 is TGTGCCAGCAGCTTGTCGGTCAGGGGTGGAGAGACCCAGTACTTC. The rearrangement links TRBV5-5 to TRBJ2-5; a possible D gene is TRBD1 (6 bases). Deletions cut 1 base from V and 4 bases from J, with 14 bases between. CDR1 is SGHKS, CDR2 YYEKEE, per germline (reference sequence). The CDR3 is made up of 15 amino acids.

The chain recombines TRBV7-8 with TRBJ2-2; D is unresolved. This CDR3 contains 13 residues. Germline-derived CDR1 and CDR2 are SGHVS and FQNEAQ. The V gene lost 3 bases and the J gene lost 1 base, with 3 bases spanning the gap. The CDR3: CASSFRNTGELFF. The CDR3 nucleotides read TGTGCCAGCAGCTTCAGGAACACCGGGGAGCTGTTTTTT.

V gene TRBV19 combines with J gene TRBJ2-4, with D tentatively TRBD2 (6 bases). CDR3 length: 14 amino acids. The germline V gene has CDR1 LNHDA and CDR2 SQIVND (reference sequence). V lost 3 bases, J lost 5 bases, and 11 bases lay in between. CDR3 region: CASSIRGVQNIQYF. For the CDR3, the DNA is TGTGCCAGTAGTATTCGCGGGGTCCAAAACATTCAGTACTTC.

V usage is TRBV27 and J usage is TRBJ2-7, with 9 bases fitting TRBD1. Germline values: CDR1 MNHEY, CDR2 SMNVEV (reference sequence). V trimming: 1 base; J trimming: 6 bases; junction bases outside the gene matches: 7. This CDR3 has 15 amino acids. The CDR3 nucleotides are TGTGCCAGCAGTTTATTTTTGGGACAGGGATCCGAGCAGTACTTC. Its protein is CASSLFLGQGSEQYF.

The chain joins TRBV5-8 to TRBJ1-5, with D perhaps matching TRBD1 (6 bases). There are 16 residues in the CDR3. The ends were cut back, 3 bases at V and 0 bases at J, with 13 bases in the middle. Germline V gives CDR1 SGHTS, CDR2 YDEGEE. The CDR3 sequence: CASSSKQGLSNQPQHF. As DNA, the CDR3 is TGTGCCAGCAGCTCCAAACAGGGCCTTAGCAATCAGCCCCAGCATTTT.

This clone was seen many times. This chain's CDR3 is CASSNAGTYEQYF. The CDR3 DNA follows: TGCGCCAGCAGTAACGCGGGAACCTACGAGCAGTACTTC. The chain carries TRBV5-1 and TRBJ2-7, with D tentatively TRBD2 (6 bases). The ends were cut back, 5 bases at V and 2 bases at J, with 11 bases in the middle. The CDR3 is 13 amino acids. Germline assignment: CDR1 SGHRS and CDR2 YFSETQ.

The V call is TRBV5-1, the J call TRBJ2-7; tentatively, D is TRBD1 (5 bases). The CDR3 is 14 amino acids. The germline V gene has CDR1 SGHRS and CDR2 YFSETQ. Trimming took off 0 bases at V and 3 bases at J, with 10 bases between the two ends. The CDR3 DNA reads TGCGCCAGCAGCTTGGAGGCAGGGAACTACGAGCAGTACTTC. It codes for CASSLEAGNYEQYF.

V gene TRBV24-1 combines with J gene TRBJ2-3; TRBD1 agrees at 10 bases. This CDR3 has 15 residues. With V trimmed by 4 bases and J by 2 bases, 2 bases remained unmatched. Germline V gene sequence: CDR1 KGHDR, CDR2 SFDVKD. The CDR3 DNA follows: TGTGCCACCAGTGAGGGGACAGGGGTCACAGATACGCAGTATTTT. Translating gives CATSEGTGVTDTQYF.

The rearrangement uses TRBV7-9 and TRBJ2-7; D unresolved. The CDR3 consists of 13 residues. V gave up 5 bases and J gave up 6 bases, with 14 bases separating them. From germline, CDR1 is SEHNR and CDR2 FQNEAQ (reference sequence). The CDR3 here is CASSPRHLAEQYF. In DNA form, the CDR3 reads TGTGCCAGCAGCCCCAGACACCTCGCCGAGCAGTACTTC.

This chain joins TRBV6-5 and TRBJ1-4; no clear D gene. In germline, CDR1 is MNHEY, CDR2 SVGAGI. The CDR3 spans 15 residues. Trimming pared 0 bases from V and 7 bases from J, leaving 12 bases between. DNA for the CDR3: TGTGCCAGCAGTTACTCTAGCCTCAGAGGTGAAAAACTGTTTTTT. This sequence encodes CASSYSSLRGEKLFF.